This note documents a single T cell receptor beta chain sequence. The sample is drawn from a study of shared clonotypes between healthy human individuals. V was clipped by 4 bases and J by 0 bases; unmatched bases: 7. Germline V gene data show CDR1 as SGHRS and CDR2 as YFSETQ. The length of the CDR3 is 16 residues. Some clones are missing from TCRdb's copy, which holds only in-frame ones; the method was immunoSEQ multiplex PCR. The sample carries 2 million to 2.5 million clones, around 92% recorded once. The sequenced sample consisted of naive CD4+ T cells from PBMCs. Subset meaning: CD45RA+ positively selected. The chain couples TRBV5-1 to TRBJ1-3; 7 bases map to TRBD1. This sequence was found in a man younger than 30 in good health. Some clones in this sample may be carry-over from other donors' samples. The CDR3 region has the DNA TGCGCCAGCAGCCCAGGACAGGCCTACTCTGGAAACACCATATATTTT. It codes for CASSPGQAYSGNTIYF.